This record covers a single TCR beta chain. With 4 bases clipped from V and 7 bases from J, the junction kept 8 bases outside the gene matches. The CDR3 sequence is 15 residues long. Germline V gene sequence: CDR1 SGHTA, CDR2 FQGNSA. These data originate in a study of blood T cell repertoires in COVID-19. Repertoires were generated with immunoSEQ multiplex PCR, while TCRdb's copy carries only in-frame clones and drops some. The table has 350,000 to 400,000 clones, about 90% seen once. Input material: peripheral blood. This receptor was obtained from a man aged 18 to 29 with active or convalescent COVID-19. This chain joins TRBV7-2 and TRBJ2-1, with TRBD2 matching over 9 bases. CDR3 in amino acids: CASSWGGSGSNEQFF. Written as DNA, the CDR3 is TGTGCCAGCAGCTGGGGGGGTAGCGGGAGTAATGAGCAGTTCTTC.